These T cell receptor beta chains were read from a single sample in a study of human T cells and chemical hapten exposure. TCRdb used MiXCR to reprocess the RACE reads, holding one entry per CDR3 protein. Among about 50,000 distinct CDR3 sequences listed, roughly 9% were seen once. The sequencing here drew on whole blood, taken in connection with sensitization to the hapten diphenylcyclopropenone (DPC). These receptors all stem from a woman aged 25 to 39 with alopecia areata. Some clones in this sample may be carry-over from other donors' samples. The CDR3 runs from the conserved cysteine through the conserved F or W. A D gene is named only where the DNA matches it firmly. A clone size is listed for some rows: how often the clone was seen (once, few, many), or a class if it is expanded.

NA,TRBJ1-1,TRBV5-6,NA,TGTGCCAGTATGCGGGGGGGTAGGACTGAAGCTTTCTTT,CASMRGGRTEAFF
NA,TRBJ1-5,TRBV11-2,few,TGTGCCAGCAGCTTAGATCGTGACAGCAATAGCAATCAGCCCCAGCATTTT,CASSLDRDSNSNQPQHF
NA,TRBJ1-3,TRBV5-1,NA,TGCGCCAGCAGCTTGGCAGGGTTTGGAAACACCATATATTTT,CASSLAGFGNTIYF
NA,TRBJ2-7,TRBV7-2,NA,TGTGCCAGCAGCCTTGACAGGACCCAGACCTACGAGCAGTACTTC,CASSLDRTQTYEQYF
NA,TRBJ1-6,TRBV12-3/TRBV12-4,many,TGTGCCAGCAGTTTTGTAGGGTTTGTCGGGAGCTCCTATAATTCACCCCTCCACTTT,CASSFVGFVGSSYNSPLHF
TRBD1,TRBJ2-5,TRBV29-1,NA,TGCAGCGTCCTCCGGGACAGGGGAATAGAAGAGACCCAGTACTTC,CSVLRDRGIEETQYF
NA,TRBJ2-7,TRBV10-2,NA,TGCGCCAGCAGTGAGATTCGACCGGAGGTTTTAAGGGAGCAGTACTTC,CASSEIRPEVLREQYF
NA,TRBJ1-1,TRBV7-9,NA,TGTGCCAGCAGCTTAGCAGGGGCTACTGAAGCTTTCTTT,CASSLAGATEAFF
NA,TRBJ2-2,TRBV7-2,few,TGTGCCAGCAGTCCACCAAAGAGCGGGGAGCTGTTTTTT,CASSPPKSGELFF
NA,TRBJ2-3,TRBV9,NA,TGTGCCAGCAGCGTAGGGGCAGGGGAATCCGATACGCAGTATTTT,CASSVGAGESDTQYF
TRBD2,TRBJ2-3,TRBV5-1,NA,TGCGCCAGCAGCACTAGCGGGGTTAGCACAGATACGCAGTATTTT,CASSTSGVSTDTQYF
TRBD2,TRBJ2-7,TRBV4-2,many,TGTGCCAGCAGCCAAGTGGCTAGCGGGGGTCTCGCCGCCTACGAGCAGTACTTC,CASSQVASGGLAAYEQYF
TRBD1,TRBJ1-5,TRBV29-1,NA,TGCAGCGTTCAGGGGGAGGGCAATCAGCCCCAGCATTTT,CSVQGEGNQPQHF
NA,TRBJ1-6,TRBV6-6,few,TGTGCCAGCAGGACCGACCGGCCACATTCACCCCTCCACTTT,CASRTDRPHSPLHF
TRBD2,TRBJ2-1,TRBV5-1,NA,TGCGCCAGCAGCTCCTGGACTAGTCGGGGAGAGCAGTTCTTC,CASSSWTSRGEQFF
TRBD2,TRBJ2-2,TRBV19,few,TGTGCCAGTAGTATTGGACTAGGCGGGGAGCTGTTTTTT,CASSIGLGGELFF
NA,TRBJ1-4,TRBV4-1,NA,TGCGCCAGCAGCCCCCTTATTTTTACAGGGTCTAATGAAAAACTGTTTTTT,CASSPLIFTGSNEKLFF
TRBD2,TRBJ2-5,TRBV20-1,few,TGCAGTGCGAGACGGGGGGGGGTGGAAGAGACCCAGTACTTC,CSARRGGVEETQYF
TRBD1,TRBJ2-7,TRBV7-2,NA,TGTGCCAGCAGCTTAGGAAGGACAGGGATTTCGGGAGAGCAGTACTTC,CASSLGRTGISGEQYF
NA,TRBJ2-3,TRBV20-1,many,TGCAGTGCTCGAAGCGGGCACACAGATACGCAGTATTTT,CSARSGHTDTQYF
NA,TRBJ2-1,TRBV24-1,NA,TGTGCCACCAGTGGGGGGGCTAACTGGGGATACAATGAGCAGTTCTTC,CATSGGANWGYNEQFF
NA,TRBJ2-7,TRBV30,NA,TGTGCCTGGAGTGTCGGGCAGGCGCCCTACGAGCAGTACTTC,CAWSVGQAPYEQYF
NA,TRBJ1-5,TRBV18,many,TGTGCCAGCTCACCGAGGACAAGCCAAAATCAGCCCCAGCATTTT,CASSPRTSQNQPQHF
NA,TRBJ1-1,TRBV25-1,NA,TGTGCCAGCAGTGCTACAGGGAGAGGCACTGAAGCTTTCTTT,CASSATGRGTEAFF
TRBD1,TRBJ1-1,TRBV14,few,TGTGCCAGCAGCCGCCTCACAGGGGAGAACACTGAAGCTTTCTTT,CASSRLTGENTEAFF
TRBD1,TRBJ1-6,TRBV27,NA,TGTGCCAGCAGCAAACCGGGACAGGGGAATTCACCCCTCCACTTT,CASSKPGQGNSPLHF
NA,TRBJ2-7,TRBV20-1,few,TGCAGTGCTTGGAACCGGGGAACGGTGCAGTACTTC,CSAWNRGTVQYF
NA,TRBJ1-2,TRBV30,NA,TGTGCCTGGAACCGTTTGGCAGGTGCCGGCTACACCTTC,CAWNRLAGAGYTF
NA,TRBJ1-5,TRBV18,NA,TGTGCCAGCTCACAGGGATGGGACCAGCCCCAGCATTTT,CASSQGWDQPQHF
NA,TRBJ2-6,TRBV4-1,many,TGCGCCAGCAGCCAAGTCATATGGGGCTCTGGGGCCAACGTCCTGACTTTC,CASSQVIWGSGANVLTF
NA,TRBJ1-6,TRBV18,few,TGTGCCAGCTCGCCCCCGAGAACTTCAGGGTTTGATATTAGGTCACCCCTCCACTTT,CASSPPRTSGFDIRSPLHF
NA,TRBJ1-5,TRBV6-1,NA,TGTGCCAGCAGTCAGCAGAAGGGGAGCAATCAGCCCCAGCATTTT,CASSQQKGSNQPQHF
NA,TRBJ1-1,TRBV5-5,NA,TGTGCCAGCAGCGACGGCCTCGCCAGCCCATATGAAGCTTTCTTT,CASSDGLASPYEAFF
NA,TRBJ2-7,TRBV20-1,few,TGCAGTGCTAGACAGGGGGGGACCTACGAGCAGTACTTC,CSARQGGTYEQYF
NA,TRBJ1-3,TRBV2,NA,TGTGCCAGCACTCAGCGCTCTGGAAACACCATATATTTT,CASTQRSGNTIYF
NA,TRBJ2-2,TRBV5-1,few,TGCGCCAGCAGCTTACGGGACTCAATCACCGGGGAGCTGTTTTTT,CASSLRDSITGELFF
TRBD1,TRBJ2-7,TRBV14,NA,TGTGCCAGCAGCCAAGAAGGGACAGGGGGATACGAGCAGTACTTC,CASSQEGTGGYEQYF
NA,TRBJ2-3,TRBV28,few,TGTGCCAGCAGTTGTAGGGATACGCAGTATTTT,CASSCRDTQYF
NA,TRBJ1-1,TRBV6-5,NA,TGTGCCAGCAGTTCGCGGCGGAACACTGAAGCTTTCTTT,CASSSRRNTEAFF
NA,TRBJ1-1,TRBV20-1,NA,TGCAGTGCTAGATCCGAACTCCTAGGACAGAGGGCTTTCTTT,CSARSELLGQRAFF
NA,TRBJ2-7,TRBV12-3/TRBV12-4,NA,TGTGCCAGCAGTTTAAACGAGCAGTACTTC,CASSLNEQYF
NA,TRBJ2-7,TRBV20-1,few,TGCAGTGCTAGCGGCAGCACCTACGAGCAGTACTTC,CSASGSTYEQYF
NA,TRBJ1-5,TRBV30,NA,TGTGCCTGGAGTGTTAAGTGGGGACAAGGCTTCAATCAGCCCCAGCATTTT,CAWSVKWGQGFNQPQHF
NA,TRBJ1-1,TRBV6-2/TRBV6-3,many,TGTGCCAGCAGTGGGTCGACAGGGAACACTGAAGCTTTCTTT,CASSGSTGNTEAFF
NA,TRBJ2-3,TRBV3-2,few,TGTGCCAGCAGCGACCCGTATAGCGGGGGGCCCACAGATACGCAGTATTTT,CASSDPYSGGPTDTQYF
NA,TRBJ2-7,TRBV11-2,few,TGTGCCAGCAGCTTTCAAGGGGAACTACCCTCCTACGAGCAGTACTTC,CASSFQGELPSYEQYF